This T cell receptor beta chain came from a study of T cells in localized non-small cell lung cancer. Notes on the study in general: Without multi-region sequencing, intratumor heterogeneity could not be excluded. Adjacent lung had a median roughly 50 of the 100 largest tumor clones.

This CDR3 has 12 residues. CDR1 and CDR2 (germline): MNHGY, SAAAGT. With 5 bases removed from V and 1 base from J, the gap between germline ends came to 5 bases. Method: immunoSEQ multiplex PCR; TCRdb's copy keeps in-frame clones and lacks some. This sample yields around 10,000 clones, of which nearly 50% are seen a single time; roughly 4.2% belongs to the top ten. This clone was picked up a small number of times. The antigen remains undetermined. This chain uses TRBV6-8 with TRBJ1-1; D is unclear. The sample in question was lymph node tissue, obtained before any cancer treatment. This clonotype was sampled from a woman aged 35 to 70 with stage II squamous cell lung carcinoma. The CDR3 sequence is CASSRQNTEAFF. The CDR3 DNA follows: TGTGCCAGCAGTAGACAGAACACTGAAGCTTTCTTT.